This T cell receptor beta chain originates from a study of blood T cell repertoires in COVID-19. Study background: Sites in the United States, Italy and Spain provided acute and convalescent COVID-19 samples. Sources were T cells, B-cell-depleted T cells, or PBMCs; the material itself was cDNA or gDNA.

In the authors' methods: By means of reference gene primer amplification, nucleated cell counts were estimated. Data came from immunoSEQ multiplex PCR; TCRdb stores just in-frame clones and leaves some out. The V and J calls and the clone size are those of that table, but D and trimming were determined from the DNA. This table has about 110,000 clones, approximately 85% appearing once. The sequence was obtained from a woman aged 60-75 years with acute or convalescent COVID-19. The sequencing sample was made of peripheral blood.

The CDR3 here is CASSPRGMMDRGYEQYF. CDR3 DNA sequence: TGTGCCAGCAGCCCAAGAGGAATGATGGACAGAGGTTACGAGCAGTACTTC. V usage is TRBV9 and J usage is TRBJ2-7, with D possibly being TRBD1 (6 bases). The CDR3 sequence is 17 residues long. The V gene's germline CDR1 is SGDLS and CDR2 YYNGEE. V shed 4 bases and J shed 4 bases, with 24 bases lying between them.